This section outlines one TCR beta chain sequence together with its context. What it binds is not known. V lost 6 bases to trimming and J lost 6 bases; unmatched junction nucleotides: 11. This CDR3 spans 15 amino acids. Germline V gene data show CDR1 as MNHNS and CDR2 as SASEGT. This sample was taken from a study of identical twins. Findings of the study overall: Out-of-frame alpha sequences shared by twins showed excess low generation probability.

TCRdb reanalysed the 5' RACE reads using MiXCR and keeps one entry per CDR3 protein. The data contain about 520,000 distinct CDR3 sequences, around 20% of them seen just once; the ten biggest clones take up around 0.9%. These records were also assigned to another study, of T cells expressing NK-cell markers.

The gene calls are TRBV6-1 and TRBJ2-1, with 7 bases fitting TRBD1. The sequenced material came from CD4+ T cells sorted from blood. The sequence was collected from a woman under 30 in good health. The CDR3, as DNA: TGTGCCAGCAGCAGAAGACAGGGTTTAATCAATGAGCAGTTCTTC. Amino acid sequence: CASSRRQGLINEQFF.